Presented here are 16 T cell receptor beta chains from one specimen sequenced in a study of blood T cell repertoires in COVID-19. Only in-frame clones appear in the TCRdb table, and some are missing; sequencing was by immunoSEQ multiplex PCR. The profile covers around 30,000 clones, with approximately 90% appearing a single time and around 2.2% taken by the ten largest. Sequences were obtained from peripheral blood. The receptors shown here come from a man aged 50 or older with active COVID-19.

This clone came up once. The chain employs TRBV7-9 and TRBJ2-1; TRBD2 aligns across 11 bases. CDR3 length equals 17 residues. The germline CDR1 and CDR2 sequences are SEHNR and FQNEAQ (reference sequence). Trimming took 4 bases from V and 1 from J; bases not matched to a gene: 6. CDR3 in DNA: TGTGCCAGCAGCTCACTAGCGGGAGAGGGGTCCTACAATGAGCAGTTCTTC. Its protein is CASSSLAGEGSYNEQFF.

V gene TRBV7-9 combines with J gene TRBJ2-4; a possible D gene is TRBD1 (6 bases). The CDR3 covers 15 residues. V was trimmed by 5 bases and J by 3 bases, leaving 14 bases between them. The germline gives CDR1 SEHNR, CDR2 FQNEAQ (reference sequence). This chain's CDR3 is CASSTGPVGKNIQYF. In nucleotides, the CDR3 is TGTGCCAGCAGCACAGGGCCAGTGGGCAAAAACATTCAGTACTTC.

The V gene is TRBV6-6, the J gene TRBJ2-5; maybe TRBD1 (6 bases). The CDR3 consists of 11 residues. The V end lost 4 bases, the J end lost 7 bases, and 7 bases lay between the germline ends. Germline V gene data show CDR1 as MNHNY and CDR2 as SVGAGI (reference sequence). The CDR3 protein is CASSSRGTQYF. In nucleotides, the CDR3 is TGTGCCAGCAGTTCCAGGGGGACCCAGTACTTC.

This clone was counted a few times. This chain joins TRBV19 and TRBJ1-2; 12 bases align to TRBD1. The CDR3 is 15 amino acids. Germline values: CDR1 LNHDA, CDR2 SQIVND (reference sequence). V shed 6 bases and J 8 bases; nucleotides not matched to a gene: 10. The chain's CDR3 is CASRPTGTGGLGYTF. For the CDR3, the DNA is TGTGCCAGTAGACCTACCGGGACAGGGGGCTTGGGCTACACCTTC.

The chain carries TRBV12-3 or TRBV12-4 and TRBJ2-5; D is undetermined. The CDR3 runs 13 residues. Between the trimmed V and J ends, which lost 3 bases and 7 bases, there was a span of 12 bases. CDR3 nucleotide sequence: TGTGCCAGCAGTTTTACCGAGGTTGGGACCCAGTACTTC. It is translated as CASSFTEVGTQYF.

The J gene is TRBJ1-2, the V gene TRBV4-1, with TRBD1 matching 8 bases. The germline CDR1 and CDR2 sequences are MGHRA and YSYEKL. V was pared by 4 bases and J by 1 base, with 2 bases of the junction left unmatched. This CDR3 comprises 14 residues. CDR3 protein: CASSRTGFNYGYTF. Here the CDR3 DNA reads TGCGCCAGCAGCCGGACAGGGTTTAACTATGGCTACACCTTC.

This chain joins TRBV7-9 and TRBJ2-3, with 7 bases matching TRBD1. Germline CDR1 and CDR2: SEHNR and FQNEAQ (reference sequence). The CDR3 is 18 amino acids. V was clipped by 4 bases and J by 0 bases; unmatched bases: 13. CDR3 in amino acids: CASSSPTGFRSSTDTQYF. The CDR3 nucleotides are TGTGCCAGCAGCTCGCCGACAGGGTTTCGATCTAGCACAGATACGCAGTATTTT. The entire variable domain, with the rest obtained from reference TRBV7-9 and TRBJ2-3, is as follows: DTGVSQNPRHKITKRGQNVTFRCDPISEHNRLYWYRQTLGQGPEFLTYFQNEAQLEKSRLLSDRFSAERPKGSFSTLEIQRTEQGDSAMYLCASSSPTGFRSSTDTQYFGPGTRLTVL.

The V and J genes are TRBV5-1 and TRBJ1-1, with D possibly being TRBD1 (5 bases). Trimming shortened V by 0 bases and J by 6 bases, and 12 bases separated the two germline ends. From germline, CDR1 is SGHRS and CDR2 YFSETQ. The CDR3 is made up of 14 amino acids. Written as DNA, the CDR3 is TGCGCCAGCAGCTTGGCCGGGGGTATTGCTGAAGCTTTCTTT. Its translation: CASSLAGGIAEAFF. Variable domain in full (rest from reference TRBV5-1 and TRBJ1-1): KAGVTQTPRYLIKTRGQQVTLSCSPISGHRSVSWYQQTPGQGLQFLFEYFSETQRNKGNFPGRFSGRQFSNSRSEMNVSTLELGDSALYLCASSLAGGIAEAFFGQGTRLTVV.

Here the CDR3 reads CASSFRGQGNQPQHF. The CDR3 nucleotides are TGTGCCAGCAGCTTTAGGGGACAGGGTAATCAGCCCCAGCATTTT. The rearrangement uses TRBV5-5 and TRBJ1-5; 9 nucleotides agree with TRBD1. The ends lost 2 bases at V and 4 bases at J; junction bases unmatched: 4. Germline V lookup: CDR1 SGHKS, CDR2 YYEKEE (reference sequence). This CDR3 spans 15 amino acids.

This clone has a single count. The chain carries TRBV14 and TRBJ2-7; D ambiguous. Germline V gene lookup returns CDR1 SGHDN and CDR2 FVKESK. Trimming removed 2 bases from V and 5 bases from J, with 10 bases in between. This CDR3 contains 13 residues. The CDR3 loop reads CASSQSTAHEQYF. The CDR3 region has the DNA TGTGCCAGCAGCCAATCTACAGCACACGAGCAGTACTTC.

This chain links TRBV5-1 with TRBJ2-7, with 12 bases lining up with TRBD2. Germline loops: CDR1 SGHRS, CDR2 YFSETQ. The ends lost 4 bases at V and 5 bases at J; junction bases unmatched: 4. The CDR3 has 14 residues. The CDR3 protein is CASSPGLAGHEQYF. In DNA form, the CDR3 reads TGCGCCAGCAGCCCAGGACTAGCGGGGCACGAGCAGTACTTC.

This clone showed up just once. The chain couples TRBV7-8 to TRBJ2-7; 7 positions agree with TRBD1. The J segment lost 0 bases and the V segment lost 4 bases, leaving 6 bases of the junction unmatched. Germline V CDR1 and CDR2: SGHVS, FQNEAQ. This CDR3 spans 15 amino acids. The CDR3, as DNA: TGTGCCAGCAGCTCCCTACAGGGGAGCTCCTACGAGCAGTACTTC. This encodes CASSSLQGSSYEQYF. The complete variable domain, with remaining parts taken from reference TRBV7-8 and TRBJ2-7, reads GAGVSQSPRYKVAKRGQDVALRCDPISGHVSLFWYQQALGQGPEFLTYFQNEAQLDKSGLPSDRFFAERPEGSVSTLKIQRTQQEDSAVYLCASSSLQGSSYEQYFGPGTRLTVT.

This chain links TRBV3-1 (or the pseudogene TRBV3-2) with TRBJ1-5; unclear D gene. V shed 0 bases and J shed 5 bases, with 11 bases lying between them. CDR3 length: 15 amino acids. CDR1 is LGHDT, CDR2 YNNKEL, per germline (reference sequence). CDR3 coding DNA: TGTGCCAGCAGCCAAGATACTACCCCGGATCAGCCCCAGCATTTT. Translation gives CASSQDTTPDQPQHF.

This sequence joins TRBV28 and TRBJ1-3; D not certain. The CDR3 sequence is 12 residues long. Germline values: CDR1 MDHEN, CDR2 SYDVKM. The CDR3 spells CASVRSGNTIYF. CDR3 sequence (DNA): TGTGCGTCAGTTCGCTCTGGAAACACCATATATTTT.

The chain has TRBV6-2 or TRBV6-3 and TRBJ2-1; 9 bases agree with TRBD1. Losses at the gene ends were 6 bases for V and 5 bases for J; bases not matched to a gene: 11. Germline V gene sequence: CDR1 MNHEY, CDR2 SVGEGT. The CDR3 length is 16 residues. The CDR3 protein is CASSLRDRAFDNEQFF. The CDR3 DNA follows: TGTGCCAGCAGCCTCCGGGACAGGGCTTTTGACAATGAGCAGTTCTTC.

This chain joins TRBV6-5 and TRBJ2-1, with D tentatively TRBD2 (6 bases). With 5 bases removed from V and 2 bases from J, the gap between germline ends came to 13 bases. The CDR3 length is 15 residues. From germline, CDR1 is MNHEY and CDR2 SVGAGI. CDR3 in amino acids: CASSLVRETYNEQFF. CDR3 nucleotides: TGTGCCAGCAGTCTTGTCCGGGAGACCTACAATGAGCAGTTCTTC.